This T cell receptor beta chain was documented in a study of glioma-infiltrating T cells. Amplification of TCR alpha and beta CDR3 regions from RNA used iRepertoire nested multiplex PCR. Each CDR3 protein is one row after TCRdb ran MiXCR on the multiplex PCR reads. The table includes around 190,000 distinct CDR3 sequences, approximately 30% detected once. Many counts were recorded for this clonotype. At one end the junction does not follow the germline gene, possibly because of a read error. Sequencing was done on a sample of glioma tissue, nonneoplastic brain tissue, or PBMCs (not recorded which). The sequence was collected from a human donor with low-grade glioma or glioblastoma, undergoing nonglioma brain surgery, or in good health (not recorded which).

This chain's CDR3 is CASGLGGYSNTEAFF. The CDR3 bases are TGTGCCAGCGGTTTGGGGGGCTACTCAAACACTGAAGCTTTCTTT. The chain recombines TRBV12-3 or TRBV12-4 with TRBJ1-1; D is possibly TRBD1 (6 bases). This CDR3 is 15 amino acids long.